This T cell receptor (beta chain) stems from a study of Tregs in tolerant kidney transplant recipients. Whole-study results and caveats: For some patients, primers changed over time, blocking nucleotide-level comparison. The most relevant donor-specific Treg TCRbeta repertoire apparently came from expansion with activated donor B cells.

About this clone: Its antigen is unknown.

The CDR3 extends over 18 amino acids. CDR1 is LNHNV, CDR2 YYDKDF, per germline (reference sequence). Trimming pared 0 bases from V and 4 bases from J, leaving 22 bases between. Generated by immunoSEQ multiplex PCR, the TCRdb table keeps only in-frame clones and is missing some. The sample comprises tens of thousands of clones, under 98% of which are singletons, and roughly 0.6% rests with the top ten. This TCR was sampled from a human donor who received a combined kidney and bone marrow transplant. The specimen was CD4+ T cells from blood, collected before the transplant. This rearrangement joins TRBV15 to TRBJ2-7, with a possible D match to TRBD1 (6 bases). CDR3 coding DNA: TGTGCCACCAGCAGAGATCCACCAAGACGACAGGTGTCGTACGAGCAGTACTTC. Translated: CATSRDPPRRQVSYEQYF. The full variable domain, in which reference TRBV15 and TRBJ2-7 provide the parts outside the CDR3, is DAMVIQNPRYQVTQFGKPVTLSCSQTLNHNVMYWYQQKSSQAPKLLFHYYDKDFNNEADTPDNFQSRRPNTSFCFLDIRSPGLGDTAMYLCATSRDPPRRQVSYEQYFGPGTRLTVT.